Detailed here is one T cell receptor (beta chain). This entry belongs to a study of blood T cell repertoires in COVID-19. The overall study: Researchers got acute and convalescent COVID-19 samples from the United States, Italy and Spain.

Germline V gene sequence: CDR1 LNHDA, CDR2 SQIVND (reference sequence). The CDR3 length is 15 residues. Unmatched junction bases numbered 7, after V lost 1 base and J lost 5 bases. As handled by the study authors: Amplified reference gene primers provided the basis for estimating nucleated cell counts. The method was immunoSEQ multiplex PCR; TCRdb's version includes in-frame clones alone and lacks a portion of them. V and J calls and clone size are as listed in that table; D and trimming were resolved from the DNA. Of around 100,000 clones listed, about 80% were seen once; the top ten hold 4% to 5.5%.

The material sequenced was peripheral blood. This rearrangement joins TRBV19 to TRBJ2-7, with 8 bases that match TRBD1. The origin of this receptor is a human donor in a cohort sampled during active COVID-19. The CDR3 loop is CASSIGLGQAHEQYF. The DNA for the CDR3 is TGTGCCAGTAGTATAGGTCTGGGACAGGCCCACGAGCAGTACTTC.